This TCR beta chain was profiled in a study of cytomegalovirus exposure and HLA in healthy donors. Use of 60 Vbeta and 13 Jbeta primers characterized the PCR. Generated by immunoSEQ multiplex PCR, the TCRdb table keeps only in-frame clones and is missing some. This table holds more than 90,000 clones, 79% found once. The source is a woman aged 18-29 years in good health and CMV-seropositive. Sequencing was done on a sample of PBMCs.

The CDR3 nucleotides read TGCACCAGCAGCCAAGTCGGGGGGGAGACAGGGGGCGCGGGTAGGAACACTGAAGCTTTCTTT. It specifies CTSSQVGGETGGAGRNTEAFF. This chain joins TRBV1 and TRBJ1-1; the table's TRBD1 call for D was not verified on the DNA. TRBV1 is annotated as a pseudogene. The CDR3 contains 21 residues.